This TCR beta chain was profiled in a study of blood T cell repertoires in COVID-19. The wider study: The cDNA or gDNA used as material had been derived from T cells, B-cell-depleted T cells, or PBMCs.

TCRdb keeps only in-frame clones here, not all; method: immunoSEQ multiplex PCR. The repertoire holds some 75,000 clones, roughly 91% seen once, with just under 0.6% in the top ten. The CDR3 loop spans 14 amino acids. The ends were cut back, 3 bases at V and 4 bases at J, with 10 bases in the middle. CDR1 is MNHEY, CDR2 SMNVEV, per germline (reference sequence). The sequenced material came from peripheral blood. The chain combines TRBV27 with TRBJ2-1; a possible D gene is TRBD1 (6 bases). This receptor was taken from a man in his 60s with acute or convalescent COVID-19. CDR3 in DNA: TGTGCCAGCAGTTTGGCAGGGGTTTACAATGAGCAGTTCTTC. Translated, it gives CASSLAGVYNEQFF.